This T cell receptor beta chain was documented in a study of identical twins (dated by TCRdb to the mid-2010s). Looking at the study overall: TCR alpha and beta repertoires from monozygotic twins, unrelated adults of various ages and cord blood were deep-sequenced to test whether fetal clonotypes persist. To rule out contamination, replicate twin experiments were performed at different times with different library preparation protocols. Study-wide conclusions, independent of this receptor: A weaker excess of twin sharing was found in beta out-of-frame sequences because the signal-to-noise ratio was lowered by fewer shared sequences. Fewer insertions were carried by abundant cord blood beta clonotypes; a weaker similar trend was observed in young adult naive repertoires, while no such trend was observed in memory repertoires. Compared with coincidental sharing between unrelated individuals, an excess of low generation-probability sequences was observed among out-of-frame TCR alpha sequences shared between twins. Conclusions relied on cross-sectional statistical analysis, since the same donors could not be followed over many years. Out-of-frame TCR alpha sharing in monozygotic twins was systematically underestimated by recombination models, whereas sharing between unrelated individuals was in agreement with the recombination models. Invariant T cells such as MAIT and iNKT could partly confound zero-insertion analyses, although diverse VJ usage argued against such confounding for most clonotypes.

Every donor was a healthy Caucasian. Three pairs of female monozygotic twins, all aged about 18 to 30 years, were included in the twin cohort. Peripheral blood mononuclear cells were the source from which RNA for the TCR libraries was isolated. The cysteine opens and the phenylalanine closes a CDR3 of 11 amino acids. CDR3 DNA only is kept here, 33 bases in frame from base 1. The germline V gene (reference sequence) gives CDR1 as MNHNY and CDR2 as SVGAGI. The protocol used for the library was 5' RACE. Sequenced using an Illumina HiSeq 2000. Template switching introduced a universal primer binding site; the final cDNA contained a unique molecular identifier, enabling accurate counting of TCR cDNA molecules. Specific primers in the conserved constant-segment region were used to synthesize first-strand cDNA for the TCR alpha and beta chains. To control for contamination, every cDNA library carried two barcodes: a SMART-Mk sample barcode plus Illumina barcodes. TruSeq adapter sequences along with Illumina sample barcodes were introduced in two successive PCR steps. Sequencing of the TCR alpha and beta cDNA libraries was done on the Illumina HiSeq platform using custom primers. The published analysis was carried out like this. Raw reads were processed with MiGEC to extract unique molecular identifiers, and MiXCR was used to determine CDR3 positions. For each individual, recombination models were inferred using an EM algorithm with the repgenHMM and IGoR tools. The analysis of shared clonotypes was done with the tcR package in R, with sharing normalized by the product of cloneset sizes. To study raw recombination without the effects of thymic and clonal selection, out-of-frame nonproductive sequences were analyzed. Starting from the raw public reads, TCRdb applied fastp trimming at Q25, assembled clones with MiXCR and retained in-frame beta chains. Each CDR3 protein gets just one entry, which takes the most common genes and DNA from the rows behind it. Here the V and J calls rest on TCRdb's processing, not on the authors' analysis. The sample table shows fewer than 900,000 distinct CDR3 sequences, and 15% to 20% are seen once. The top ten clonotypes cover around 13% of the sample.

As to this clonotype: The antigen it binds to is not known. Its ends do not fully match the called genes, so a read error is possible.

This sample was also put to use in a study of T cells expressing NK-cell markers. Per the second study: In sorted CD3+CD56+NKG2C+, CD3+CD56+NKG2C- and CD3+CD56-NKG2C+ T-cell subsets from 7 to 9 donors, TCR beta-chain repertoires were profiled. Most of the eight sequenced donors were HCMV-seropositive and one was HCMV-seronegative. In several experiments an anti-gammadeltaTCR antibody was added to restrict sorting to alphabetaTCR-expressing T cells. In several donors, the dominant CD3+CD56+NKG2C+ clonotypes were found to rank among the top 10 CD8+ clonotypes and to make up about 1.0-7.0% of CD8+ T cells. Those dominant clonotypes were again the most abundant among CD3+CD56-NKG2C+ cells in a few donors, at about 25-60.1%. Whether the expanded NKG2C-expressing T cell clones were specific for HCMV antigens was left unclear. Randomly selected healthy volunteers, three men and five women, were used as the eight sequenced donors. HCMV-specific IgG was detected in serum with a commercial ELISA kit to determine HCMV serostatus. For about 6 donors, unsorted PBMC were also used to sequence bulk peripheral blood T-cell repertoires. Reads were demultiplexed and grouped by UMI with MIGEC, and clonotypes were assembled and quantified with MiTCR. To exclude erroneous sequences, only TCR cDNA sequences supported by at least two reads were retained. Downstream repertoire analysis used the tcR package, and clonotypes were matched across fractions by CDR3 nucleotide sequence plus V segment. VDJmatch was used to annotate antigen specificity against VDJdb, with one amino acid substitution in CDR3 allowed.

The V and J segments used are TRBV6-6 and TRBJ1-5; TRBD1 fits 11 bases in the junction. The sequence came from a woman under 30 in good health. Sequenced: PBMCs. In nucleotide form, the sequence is TGTGCCAGCACCATGGGACAGGGGGTGTATTTT. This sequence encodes CASTMGQGVYF.